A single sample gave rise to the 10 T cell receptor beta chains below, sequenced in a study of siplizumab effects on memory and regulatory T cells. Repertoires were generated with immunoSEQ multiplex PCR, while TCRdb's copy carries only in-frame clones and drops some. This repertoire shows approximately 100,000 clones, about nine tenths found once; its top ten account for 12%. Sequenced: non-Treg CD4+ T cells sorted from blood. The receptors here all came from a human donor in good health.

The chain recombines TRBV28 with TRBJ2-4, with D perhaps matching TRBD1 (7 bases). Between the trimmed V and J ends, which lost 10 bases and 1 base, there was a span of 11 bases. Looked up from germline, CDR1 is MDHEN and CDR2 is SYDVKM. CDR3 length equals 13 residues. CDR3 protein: CATSGGAKNIQYF. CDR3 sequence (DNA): TGTGCCACCTCAGGGGGGGCCAAAAACATTCAGTACTTC.

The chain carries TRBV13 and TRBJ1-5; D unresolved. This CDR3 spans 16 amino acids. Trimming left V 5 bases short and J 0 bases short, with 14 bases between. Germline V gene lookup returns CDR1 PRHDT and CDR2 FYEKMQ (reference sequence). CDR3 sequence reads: CASSMGGRNSNQPQHF. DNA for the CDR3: TGTGCCAGCAGCATGGGAGGGCGGAATAGCAATCAGCCCCAGCATTTT.

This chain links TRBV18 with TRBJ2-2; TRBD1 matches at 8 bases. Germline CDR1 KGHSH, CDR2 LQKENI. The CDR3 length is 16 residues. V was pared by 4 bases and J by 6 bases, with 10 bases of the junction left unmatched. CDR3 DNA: TGTGCCAGCTCACAGGACAGCCAGGGGGCCTCCGGGGAGCTGTTTTTT. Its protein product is CASSQDSQGASGELFF.

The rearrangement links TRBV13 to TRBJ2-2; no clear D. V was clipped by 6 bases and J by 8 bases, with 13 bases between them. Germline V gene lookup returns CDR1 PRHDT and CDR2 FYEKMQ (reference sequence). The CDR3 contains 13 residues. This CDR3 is CASRSTGPGELFF. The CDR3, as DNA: TGTGCCAGCAGATCTACGGGTCCAGGGGAGCTGTTTTTT.

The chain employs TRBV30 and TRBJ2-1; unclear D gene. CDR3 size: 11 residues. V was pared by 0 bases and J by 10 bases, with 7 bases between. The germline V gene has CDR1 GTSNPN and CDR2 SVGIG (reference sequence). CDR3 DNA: TGTGCCTGGAGTGTGGCGAGAGAGCAGTTCTTC. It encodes CAWSVAREQFF.

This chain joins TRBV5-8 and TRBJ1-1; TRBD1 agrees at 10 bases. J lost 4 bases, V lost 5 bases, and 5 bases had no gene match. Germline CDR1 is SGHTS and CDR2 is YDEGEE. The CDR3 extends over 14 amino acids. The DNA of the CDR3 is TGTGCCAGCAGTACCGACAGGGGGCTCACTGAAGCTTTCTTT. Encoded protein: CASSTDRGLTEAFF.

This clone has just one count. The CDR3 sequence: CASSLQGLADYNEQFF. CDR3 nucleotide sequence: TGCGCCAGCAGCTTGCAGGGACTAGCGGACTACAATGAGCAGTTCTTC. The rearrangement links TRBV5-1 to TRBJ2-1; 11 bases fit TRBD2. The CDR3 is 16 amino acids. CDR1 and CDR2 (germline): SGHRS, YFSETQ. Trimming cost V 1 base and J 3 bases; bases outside gene matches: 3. Full variable domain (outside the CDR3, taken from reference TRBV5-1 and TRBJ2-1): KAGVTQTPRYLIKTRGQQVTLSCSPISGHRSVSWYQQTPGQGLQFLFEYFSETQRNKGNFPGRFSGRQFSNSRSEMNVSTLELGDSALYLCASSLQGLADYNEQFFGPGTRLTVL.

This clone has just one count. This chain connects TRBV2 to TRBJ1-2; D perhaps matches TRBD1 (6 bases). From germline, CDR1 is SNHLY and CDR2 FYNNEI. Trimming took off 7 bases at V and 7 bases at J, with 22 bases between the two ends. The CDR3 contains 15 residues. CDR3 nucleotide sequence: TGTGCCAGCACTCTCGATGGGGGGCCTAAAAGTGGCTACACCTTC. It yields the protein CASTLDGGPKSGYTF. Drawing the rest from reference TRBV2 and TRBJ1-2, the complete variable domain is EPEVTQTPSHQVTQMGQEVILRCVPISNHLYFYWYRQILGQKVEFLVSFYNNEISEKSEIFDDQFSVERPDGSNFTLKIRSTKLEDSAMYFCASTLDGGPKSGYTFGSGTRLTVV.

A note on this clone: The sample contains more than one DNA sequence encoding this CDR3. CDR3 coding DNA: TGCGCCAGCAGCCGGGACCAGCCCGGCTATGAGCAGTACTTC. This encodes CASSRDQPGYEQYF. The chain joins TRBV5-1 to TRBJ2-7, with D tentatively TRBD1 or TRBD2 (5 bases each). The ends were cut back, 4 bases at V and 7 bases at J, with 18 bases in the middle. Germline values: CDR1 SGHRS, CDR2 YFSETQ. This CDR3 is 14 amino acids long.

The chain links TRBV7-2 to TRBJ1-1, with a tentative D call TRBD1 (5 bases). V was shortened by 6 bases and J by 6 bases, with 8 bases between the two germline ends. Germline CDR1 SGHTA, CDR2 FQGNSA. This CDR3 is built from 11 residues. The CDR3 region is CASSPTAEAFF. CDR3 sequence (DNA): TGTGCCAGCAGTCCGACAGCTGAAGCTTTCTTT.